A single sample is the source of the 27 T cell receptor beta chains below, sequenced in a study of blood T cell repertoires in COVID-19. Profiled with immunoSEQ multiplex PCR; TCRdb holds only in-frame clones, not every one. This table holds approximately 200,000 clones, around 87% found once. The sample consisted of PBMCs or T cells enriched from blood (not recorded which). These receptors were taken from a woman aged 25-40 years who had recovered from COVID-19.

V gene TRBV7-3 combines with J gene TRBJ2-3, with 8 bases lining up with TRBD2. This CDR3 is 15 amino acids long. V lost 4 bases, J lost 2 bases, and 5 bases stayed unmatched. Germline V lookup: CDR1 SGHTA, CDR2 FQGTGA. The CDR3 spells CASSSGLGDTDTQYF. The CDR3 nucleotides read TGTGCCAGCAGCTCGGGACTAGGGGACACAGATACGCAGTATTTT.

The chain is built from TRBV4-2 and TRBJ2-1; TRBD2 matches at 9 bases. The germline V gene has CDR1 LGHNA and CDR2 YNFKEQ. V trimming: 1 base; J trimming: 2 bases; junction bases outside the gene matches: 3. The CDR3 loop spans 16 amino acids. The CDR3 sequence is CASSQGVAGAYNEQFF. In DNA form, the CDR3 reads TGTGCCAGCAGCCAAGGAGTAGCGGGAGCCTACAATGAGCAGTTCTTC.

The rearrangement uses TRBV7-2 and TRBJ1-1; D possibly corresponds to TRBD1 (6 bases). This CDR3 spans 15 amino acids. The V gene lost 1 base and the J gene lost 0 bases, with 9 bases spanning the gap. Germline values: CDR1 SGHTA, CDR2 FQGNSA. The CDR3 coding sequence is TGTGCCAGCAGCTTAGGTACAGGGCTGAACACTGAAGCTTTCTTT. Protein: CASSLGTGLNTEAFF.

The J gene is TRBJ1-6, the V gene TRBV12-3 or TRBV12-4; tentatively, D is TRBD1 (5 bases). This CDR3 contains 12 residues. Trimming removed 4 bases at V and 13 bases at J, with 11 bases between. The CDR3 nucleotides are TGTGCCAGCAGTTCCAACCAGGGCCCCCTCCACTTT. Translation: CASSSNQGPLHF.

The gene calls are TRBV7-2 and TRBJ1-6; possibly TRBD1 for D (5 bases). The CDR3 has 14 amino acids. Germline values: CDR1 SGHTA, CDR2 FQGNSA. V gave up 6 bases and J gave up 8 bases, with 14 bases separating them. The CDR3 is CASRYETVYSPLHF. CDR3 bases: TGTGCCAGCAGGTACGAGACAGTTTATTCACCCCTCCACTTT. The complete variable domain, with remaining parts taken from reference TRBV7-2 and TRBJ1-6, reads GAGVSQSPSNKVTEKGKDVELRCDPISGHTALYWYRQSLGQGLEFLIYFQGNSAPDKSGLPSDRFSAERTGGSVSTLTIQRTQQEDSAVYLCASRYETVYSPLHFGNGTRLTVT.

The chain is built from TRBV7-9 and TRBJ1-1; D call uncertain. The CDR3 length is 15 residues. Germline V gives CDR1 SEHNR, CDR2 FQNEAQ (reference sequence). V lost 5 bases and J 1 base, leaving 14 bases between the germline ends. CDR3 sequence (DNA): TGTGCCAGCAGCCCAGGATCCTCAGGGAACACTGAAGCTTTCTTT. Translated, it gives CASSPGSSGNTEAFF.

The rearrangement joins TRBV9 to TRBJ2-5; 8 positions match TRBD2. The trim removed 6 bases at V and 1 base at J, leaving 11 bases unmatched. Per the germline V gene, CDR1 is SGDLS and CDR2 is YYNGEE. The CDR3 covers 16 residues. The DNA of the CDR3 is TGTGCCAGCACCGGGAGCGGGGGAGGAATCCAAGAGACCCAGTACTTC. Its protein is CASTGSGGGIQETQYF.

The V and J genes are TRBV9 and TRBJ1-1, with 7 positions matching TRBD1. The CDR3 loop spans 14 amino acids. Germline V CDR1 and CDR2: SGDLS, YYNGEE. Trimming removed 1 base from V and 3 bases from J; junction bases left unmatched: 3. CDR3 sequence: CASSVQGDYTEAFF. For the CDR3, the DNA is TGTGCCAGCAGCGTACAGGGGGATTACACTGAAGCTTTCTTT.

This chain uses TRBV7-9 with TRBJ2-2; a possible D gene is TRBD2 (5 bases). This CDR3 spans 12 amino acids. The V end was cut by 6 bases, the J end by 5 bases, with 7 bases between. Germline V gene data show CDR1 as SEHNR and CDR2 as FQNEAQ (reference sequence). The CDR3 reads CASRERTGELFF. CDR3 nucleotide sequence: TGTGCCAGCAGGGAGCGGACCGGGGAGCTGTTTTTT. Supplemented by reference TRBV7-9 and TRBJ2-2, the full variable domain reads DTGVSQNPRHKITKRGQNVTFRCDPISEHNRLYWYRQTLGQGPEFLTYFQNEAQLEKSRLLSDRFSAERPKGSFSTLEIQRTEQGDSAMYLCASRERTGELFFGEGSRLTVL.

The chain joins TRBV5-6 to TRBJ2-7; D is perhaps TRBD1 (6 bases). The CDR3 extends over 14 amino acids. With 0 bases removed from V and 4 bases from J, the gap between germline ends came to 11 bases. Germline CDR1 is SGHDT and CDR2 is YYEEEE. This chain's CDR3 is CASSLGDTSYEQYF. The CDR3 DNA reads TGTGCCAGCAGCTTGGGGGACACGTCTTACGAGCAGTACTTC.

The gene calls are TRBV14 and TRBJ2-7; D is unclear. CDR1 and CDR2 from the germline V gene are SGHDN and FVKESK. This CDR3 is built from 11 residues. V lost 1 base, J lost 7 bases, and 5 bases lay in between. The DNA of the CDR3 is TGTGCCAGCAGCCAAGGTAGAGAGCAGTACTTC. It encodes CASSQGREQYF.

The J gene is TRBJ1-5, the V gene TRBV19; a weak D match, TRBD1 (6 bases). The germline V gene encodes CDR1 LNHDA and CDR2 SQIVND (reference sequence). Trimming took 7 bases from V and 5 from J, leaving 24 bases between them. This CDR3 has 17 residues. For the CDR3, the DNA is TGTGCCAGTAAACCTACTCTCCCGACAGGTTCTTATCAGCCCCAGCATTTT. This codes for CASKPTLPTGSYQPQHF.

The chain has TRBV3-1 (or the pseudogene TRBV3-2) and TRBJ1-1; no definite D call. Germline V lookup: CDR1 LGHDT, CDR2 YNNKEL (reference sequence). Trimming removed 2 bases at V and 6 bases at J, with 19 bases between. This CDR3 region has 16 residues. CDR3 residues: CASSQTGSTLRAEAFF. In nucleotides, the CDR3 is TGTGCCAGCAGCCAAACTGGGTCAACACTGCGGGCTGAAGCTTTCTTT.

CDR3 DNA sequence: TGTGCCAGCTCACTTGGCGGGGACCCGGGTAGGGAAGCTTTCTTT. Translating it yields CASSLGGDPGREAFF. V gene TRBV18 combines with J gene TRBJ1-1; TRBD1 is a possible D gene (5 bases). Trimming left V 4 bases short and J 8 bases short, with 20 bases between. This CDR3 region has 15 residues. Germline CDR1 is KGHSH and CDR2 is LQKENI.

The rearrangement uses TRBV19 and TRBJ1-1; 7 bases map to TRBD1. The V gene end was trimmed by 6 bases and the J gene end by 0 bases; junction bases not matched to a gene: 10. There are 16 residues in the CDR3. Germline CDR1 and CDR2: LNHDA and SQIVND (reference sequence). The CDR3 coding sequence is TGTGCCAGTAGCCCAGGACAGGCCGTAATGAACACTGAAGCTTTCTTT. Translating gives CASSPGQAVMNTEAFF.

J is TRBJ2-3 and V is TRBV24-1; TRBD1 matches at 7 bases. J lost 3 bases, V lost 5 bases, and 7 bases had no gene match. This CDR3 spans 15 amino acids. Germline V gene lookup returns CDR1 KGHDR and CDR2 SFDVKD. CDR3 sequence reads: CATSVRGQRTDTQYF. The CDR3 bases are TGTGCCACCAGTGTAAGGGGGCAGAGAACAGATACGCAGTATTTT.

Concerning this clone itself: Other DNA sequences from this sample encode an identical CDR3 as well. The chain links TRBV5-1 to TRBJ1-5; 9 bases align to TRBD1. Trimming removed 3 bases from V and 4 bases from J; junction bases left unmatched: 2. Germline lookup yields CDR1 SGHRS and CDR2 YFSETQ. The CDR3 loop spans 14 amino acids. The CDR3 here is CASSSGQGNQPQHF. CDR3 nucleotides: TGCGCCAGCAGCTCGGGACAGGGTAATCAGCCCCAGCATTTT.

The CDR3 sequence is CATSDPGRGYNEQFF. The CDR3 DNA reads as TGTGCCACCAGTGATCCCGGCAGGGGTTACAATGAGCAGTTCTTC. The V and J genes are TRBV24-1 and TRBJ2-1; tentative D call: TRBD1 (6 bases). The germline CDR1 and CDR2 sequences are KGHDR and SFDVKD. Trimming removed 3 bases at V and 4 bases at J, with 12 bases between. The length of the CDR3 is 15 residues.

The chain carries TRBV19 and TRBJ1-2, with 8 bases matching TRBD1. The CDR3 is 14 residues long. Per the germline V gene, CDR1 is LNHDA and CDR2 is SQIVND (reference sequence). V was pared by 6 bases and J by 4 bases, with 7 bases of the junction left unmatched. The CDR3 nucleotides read TGTGCCAGTAGGCCAGGGGGCCTCATCTATGGCTACACCTTC. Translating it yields CASRPGGLIYGYTF. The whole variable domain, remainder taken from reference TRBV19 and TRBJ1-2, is DGGITQSPKYLFRKEGQNVTLSCEQNLNHDAMYWYRQDPGQGLRLIYYSQIVNDFQKGDIAEGYSVSREKKESFPLTVTSAQKNPTAFYLCASRPGGLIYGYTFGSGTRLTVV.

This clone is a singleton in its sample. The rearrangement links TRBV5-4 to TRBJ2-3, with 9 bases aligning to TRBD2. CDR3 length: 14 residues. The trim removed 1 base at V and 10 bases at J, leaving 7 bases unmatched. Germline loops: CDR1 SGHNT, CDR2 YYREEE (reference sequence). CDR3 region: CASSLYAGGPPQYF. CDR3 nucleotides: TGTGCCAGCAGCTTGTACGCGGGGGGGCCCCCGCAGTATTTT.

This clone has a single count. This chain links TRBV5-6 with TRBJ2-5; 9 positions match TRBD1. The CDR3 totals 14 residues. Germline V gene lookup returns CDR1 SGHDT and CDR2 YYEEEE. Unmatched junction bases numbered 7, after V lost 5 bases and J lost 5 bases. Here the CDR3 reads CASRTGGALETQYF. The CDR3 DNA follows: TGTGCCAGCAGGACAGGGGGTGCTCTGGAGACCCAGTACTTC.

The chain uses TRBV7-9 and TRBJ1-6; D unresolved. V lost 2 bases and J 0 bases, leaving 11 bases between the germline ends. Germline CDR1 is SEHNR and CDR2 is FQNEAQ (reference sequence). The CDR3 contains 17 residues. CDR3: CASSLSAASSYNSPLHF. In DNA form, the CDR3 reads TGTGCCAGCAGCTTATCCGCCGCCAGCTCCTATAATTCACCCCTCCACTTT. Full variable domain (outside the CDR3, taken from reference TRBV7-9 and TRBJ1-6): DTGVSQNPRHKITKRGQNVTFRCDPISEHNRLYWYRQTLGQGPEFLTYFQNEAQLEKSRLLSDRFSAERPKGSFSTLEIQRTEQGDSAMYLCASSLSAASSYNSPLHFGNGTRLTVT.

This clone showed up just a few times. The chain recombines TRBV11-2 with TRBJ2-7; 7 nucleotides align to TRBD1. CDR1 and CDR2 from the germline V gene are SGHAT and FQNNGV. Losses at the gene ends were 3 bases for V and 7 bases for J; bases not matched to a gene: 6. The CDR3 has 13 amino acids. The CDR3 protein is CASSLGQPREQYF. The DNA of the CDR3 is TGTGCCAGCAGCTTGGGACAGCCAAGGGAGCAGTACTTC. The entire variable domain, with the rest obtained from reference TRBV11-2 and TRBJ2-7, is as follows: EAGVAQSPRYKIIEKRQSVAFWCNPISGHATLYWYQQILGQGPKLLIQFQNNGVVDDSQLPKDRFSAERLKGVDSTLKIQPAKLEDSAVYLCASSLGQPREQYFGPGTRLTVT.

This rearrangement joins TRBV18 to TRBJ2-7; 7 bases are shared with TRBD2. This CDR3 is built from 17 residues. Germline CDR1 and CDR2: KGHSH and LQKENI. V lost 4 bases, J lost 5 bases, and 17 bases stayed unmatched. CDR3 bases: TGTGCCAGCTCACGCACGCCTATTGGCGGGAGTGGCAACGAGCAGTACTTC. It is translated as CASSRTPIGGSGNEQYF.

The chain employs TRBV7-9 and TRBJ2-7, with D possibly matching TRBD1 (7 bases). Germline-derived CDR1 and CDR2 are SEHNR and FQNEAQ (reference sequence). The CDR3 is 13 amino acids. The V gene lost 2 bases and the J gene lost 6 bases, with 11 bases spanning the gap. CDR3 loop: CASSLPGGGEQYF. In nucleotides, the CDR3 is TGTGCCAGCAGCTTACCAGGGGGAGGCGAGCAGTACTTC. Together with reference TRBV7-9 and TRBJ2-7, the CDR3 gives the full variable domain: DTGVSQNPRHKITKRGQNVTFRCDPISEHNRLYWYRQTLGQGPEFLTYFQNEAQLEKSRLLSDRFSAERPKGSFSTLEIQRTEQGDSAMYLCASSLPGGGEQYFGPGTRLTVT.

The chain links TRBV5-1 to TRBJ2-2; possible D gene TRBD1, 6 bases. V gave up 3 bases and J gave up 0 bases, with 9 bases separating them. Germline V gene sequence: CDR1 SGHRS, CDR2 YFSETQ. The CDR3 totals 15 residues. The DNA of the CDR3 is TGCGCCAGCAGCTGGGACAATGCGAACACCGGGGAGCTGTTTTTT. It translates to CASSWDNANTGELFF. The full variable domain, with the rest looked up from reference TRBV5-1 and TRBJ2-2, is KAGVTQTPRYLIKTRGQQVTLSCSPISGHRSVSWYQQTPGQGLQFLFEYFSETQRNKGNFPGRFSGRQFSNSRSEMNVSTLELGDSALYLCASSWDNANTGELFFGEGSRLTVL.

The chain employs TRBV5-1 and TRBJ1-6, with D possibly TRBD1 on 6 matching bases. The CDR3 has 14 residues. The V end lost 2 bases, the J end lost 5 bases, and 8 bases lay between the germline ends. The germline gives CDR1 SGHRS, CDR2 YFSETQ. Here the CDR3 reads CASSFRGDNSPLHF. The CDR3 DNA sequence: TGCGCCAGCAGCTTCAGGGGCGATAATTCACCCCTCCACTTT.